This T cell receptor beta chain derives from a study of cytomegalovirus exposure and HLA in healthy donors. Study findings and constraints: Sequencing likely generated an artifact that appeared as a cluster of highly shared sequence variants. Within an earlier analysis, most TCR beta V segments proved productive either about 90% or about 30% of the time.

Healthy bone marrow donors made up the donors. This clone was counted a single time. Its antigen is still unknown. The primer mix had 60 Vbeta and 13 Jbeta primers. Libraries were prepared by immunoSEQ multiplex PCR; TCRdb keeps only in-frame clonotypes and omits some of them. The sample has approximately 150,000 clones, around nine tenths seen once; the top ten hold 0.65% to 0.9%. This clonotype originated in a young woman in good health and CMV-seronegative. Sequencing was carried out using PBMCs.

The DNA of the CDR3 is TGTGCCAGCAGCTCCCCGCCGGAGGGGGGGGCGTCAGATACGCAGTATTTT. Protein sequence: CASSSPPEGGASDTQYF. V is TRBV13 and J is TRBJ2-3; D may be TRBD2 (7 bases). Germline V gene sequence: CDR1 PRHDT, CDR2 FYEKMQ (reference sequence). The CDR3 runs 17 residues. V lost 4 bases and J lost 4, with 21 bases in between.